This TCR beta chain comes out of a study of PD-1 blockade in classical Hodgkin lymphoma. Study context: Treatment was intravenous nivolumab, 3 mg/kg every 2 weeks, until progression.

The time point here: cycle 4 day 1 (C4D1), after 6 weeks of nivolumab. Relapse was seen in all patients after autologous stem cell transplantation, and brentuximab vedotin exposure was variable. Only a few counts were recorded for this clone. Antigen: not known. The germline V and J ends were trimmed by 3 bases and 3 bases, with 12 bases remaining between them. The CDR3 is 15 amino acids. Germline assignment: CDR1 LNHDA and CDR2 SQIVND (reference sequence). Profiled with immunoSEQ multiplex PCR; TCRdb holds only in-frame clones, not every one. The sample comprises some 100,000 clones, about 93% of which are singletons, and 2% rests with the top ten. Study conclusions and caveats: In newly diagnosed patients, baseline TCR diversity was reportedly below that of healthy donors. For complete responders, baseline diversity was comparable to that of newly diagnosed patients. By C4D1, diversity of CD4+ TCRs had risen significantly, whereas that of CD8+ TCRs had not.

The TCR sequence derives from a human donor with classical Hodgkin lymphoma. The chain uses TRBV19 and TRBJ2-1, with D possibly being TRBD2 (6 bases). The sequencing here drew on peripheral blood mononuclear cells (PBMCs), taken before the fourth cycle of nivolumab. The CDR3 sequence: CASSMQGLLYNEQFF. CDR3 DNA sequence: TGTGCCAGTAGTATGCAGGGACTGCTCTACAATGAGCAGTTCTTC.